This T cell receptor (beta chain) stems from a study of control samples from healthy donors and cancer patients. Germline loops: CDR1 LNHDA, CDR2 SQIVND (reference sequence). J was trimmed by 5 bases and V by 9 bases; bases with no gene match: 4. The CDR3 is 13 amino acids. Clones were read by immunoSEQ multiplex PCR, and TCRdb kept only the in-frame ones, dropping some. The data contain under 200,000 clones, roughly nine tenths of them singletons. V usage is TRBV19 and J usage is TRBJ1-5; 10 bases agree with TRBD1. Sequencing was performed on blood. This TCR came from a woman in her 30s in good health. DNA of the CDR3: TGTGCCAGCGGGACAGGGGCGTATCAGCCCCAGCATTTT. Encoded protein: CASGTGAYQPQHF.